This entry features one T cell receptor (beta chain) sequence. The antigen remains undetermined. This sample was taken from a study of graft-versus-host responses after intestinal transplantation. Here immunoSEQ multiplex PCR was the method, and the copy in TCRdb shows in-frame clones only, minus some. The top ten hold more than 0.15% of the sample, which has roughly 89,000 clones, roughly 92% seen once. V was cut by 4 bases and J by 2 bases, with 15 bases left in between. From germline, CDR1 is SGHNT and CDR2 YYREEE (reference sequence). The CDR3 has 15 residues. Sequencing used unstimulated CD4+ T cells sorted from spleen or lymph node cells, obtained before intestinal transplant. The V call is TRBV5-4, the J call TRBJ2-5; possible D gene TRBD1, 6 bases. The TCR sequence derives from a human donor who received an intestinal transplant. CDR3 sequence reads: CASSPPPDSQETQYF. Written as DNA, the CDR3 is TGTGCCAGCAGCCCCCCCCCGGACAGTCAAGAGACCCAGTACTTC.